The 24 T cell receptor beta chains below all came from one sample that was sequenced in a study of CD8 T cells in Susac syndrome. Random hexamers primed reverse transcription of about 0.45 to 1 ug RNA. In TCRdb, the immunoSEQ multiplex PCR reads were re-called with MiXCR into one record per CDR3 protein. The table lists about 160,000 distinct CDR3 sequences, roughly 95% of them singletons. Sequenced: CD4+ T cells from PBMCs. These receptors were taken from a human donor with multiple sclerosis.

The chain uses TRBV5-1 and TRBJ1-1; TRBD1 might be the D (6 bases). Trimming took off 4 bases at V and 4 bases at J, with 20 bases between the two ends. CDR1 and CDR2 from the germline V gene are SGHRS and YFSETQ. CDR3 length: 16 residues. The CDR3 sequence: CASSQPAGTRSTEAFF. CDR3 nucleotide sequence: TGCGCCAGCAGCCAGCCCGCCGGGACACGCAGCACTGAAGCTTTCTTT.

The chain links TRBV4-1 to TRBJ1-1; 8 bases are a match to TRBD1. Per the germline V gene, CDR1 is MGHRA and CDR2 is YSYEKL. J lost 2 bases, V lost 6 bases, and 5 bases had no gene match. This CDR3 has 14 amino acids. This chain's CDR3 is CASRQGVKNTEAFF. CDR3 in DNA: TGCGCCAGCAGACAGGGGGTGAAAAACACTGAAGCTTTCTTT.

The V call is TRBV7-9, the J call TRBJ2-5, with D maybe TRBD2 (6 bases). In germline, CDR1 is SEHNR, CDR2 FQNEAQ (reference sequence). Trimming took 3 bases from V and 1 from J, leaving 12 bases between them. This CDR3 has 15 amino acids. The CDR3 DNA reads TGTGCCAGCAGCTTGGTGGCGGGGCCCCAAGAGACCCAGTACTTC. As protein: CASSLVAGPQETQYF.

The chain links TRBV28 to TRBJ2-7; TRBD2 aligns across 8 bases. Germline loops: CDR1 MDHEN, CDR2 SYDVKM. There are 13 residues in the CDR3. Unmatched junction bases numbered 9, after V lost 2 bases and J lost 12 bases. CDR3 region: CASSLRLAGHGYF. CDR3 sequence (DNA): TGTGCCAGCAGTTTAAGGCTAGCGGGTCACGGGTACTTC.

The chain is built from TRBV2 and TRBJ2-1, with 9 nucleotides matching TRBD2. The CDR3 is made up of 13 amino acids. Germline CDR1 reads SNHLY; CDR2 reads FYNNEI. Germline trimming cut 7 bases from V and 8 bases from J; bases unmatched to any gene: 6. This CDR3 is CASNWLAGYEQFF. In DNA form, the CDR3 reads TGTGCCAGCAATTGGCTAGCGGGGTATGAGCAGTTCTTC.

V and J are TRBV28 and TRBJ2-2; D is possibly TRBD1 (6 bases). Trimming pared 8 bases from V and 4 bases from J, leaving 14 bases between. From germline, CDR1 is MDHEN and CDR2 SYDVKM. The CDR3 is 14 residues long. The DNA for the CDR3 is TGTGCCAGCTCGACCGACAGGATCACCGGGGAGCTGTTTTTT. Its protein is CASSTDRITGELFF.

The J gene is TRBJ1-5, the V gene TRBV4-1; no clear D gene. The CDR3 extends over 15 amino acids. Germline CDR1 and CDR2: MGHRA and YSYEKL. Between the trimmed V and J ends, which lost 2 bases and 1 base, there was a span of 9 bases. Written as DNA, the CDR3 is TGCGCCAGCAGCCAACTAGGGATAAGCAATCAGCCCCAGCATTTT. Translating it yields CASSQLGISNQPQHF.

The rearrangement joins TRBV20-1 to TRBJ2-7; 7 nucleotides line up with TRBD2. Germline V CDR1 and CDR2: DFQATT, SNEGSKA (reference sequence). This CDR3 comprises 12 residues. J lost 3 bases, V lost 4 bases, and 3 bases had no gene match. The CDR3: CSATGTNYEQYF. The DNA for the CDR3 is TGCAGTGCTACCGGGACTAACTACGAGCAGTACTTC.

The chain is built from TRBV5-4 and TRBJ2-5; no firm D call. The CDR3 is 11 amino acids. The V and J ends lost 4 bases and 7 bases respectively, with 8 bases between them. Germline V gene lookup returns CDR1 SGHNT and CDR2 YYREEE (reference sequence). CDR3 in DNA: TGTGCCAGCAGCCTCGTAGGGACCCAGTACTTC. Protein sequence: CASSLVGTQYF.

This chain uses TRBV9 with TRBJ2-7, with D possibly being TRBD2 (5 bases). The CDR3 sequence is 14 residues long. Deletions cut 3 bases from V and 6 bases from J, with 16 bases between. Germline assignment: CDR1 SGDLS and CDR2 YYNGEE. CDR3 region: CASSGTRLGSEQYF. CDR3 DNA: TGTGCCAGCAGCGGAACTAGGTTGGGAAGCGAGCAGTACTTC.

This clonotype showed up just once. The chain has TRBV20-1 and TRBJ1-5; TRBD1 matches at 7 bases. The ends lost 5 bases at V and 0 bases at J; junction bases unmatched: 10. The CDR3 runs to 16 residues. Germline lookup yields CDR1 DFQATT and CDR2 SNEGSKA (reference sequence). In DNA, the CDR3 is TGCAGTGCTGTACAGGGGTCGACGGATAGCAATCAGCCCCAGCATTTT. This codes for CSAVQGSTDSNQPQHF.

The chain combines TRBV11-1 with TRBJ1-1; possibly TRBD1 for D (5 bases). Germline CDR1 SGHAT, CDR2 FQDESV (reference sequence). Trimming took off 5 bases at V and 0 bases at J, with 16 bases between the two ends. CDR3 length equals 16 residues. The CDR3 here is CASSPLDRHMNTEAFF. CDR3 coding DNA: TGTGCCAGCAGCCCCCTCGACAGACACATGAACACTGAAGCTTTCTTT.

This chain links TRBV25-1 with TRBJ2-4; 14 bases are a match to TRBD2. The germline V gene has CDR1 MGHDK and CDR2 SYGVNS. The CDR3 totals 19 residues. V gave up 5 bases and J gave up 1 base; unmatched junction bases: 10. This CDR3 is CASSSGTSGSLAAKNIQYF. The CDR3 DNA reads as TGTGCCAGCAGTTCCGGGACTAGCGGGAGTCTAGCGGCCAAAAACATTCAGTACTTC.

V is TRBV6-5 and J is TRBJ2-2, with D maybe TRBD2 (5 bases). CDR1 is MNHEY and CDR2 is SVGAGI in the germline V gene. Trimming stripped 2 bases from V and 7 bases from J, with 11 bases between. The CDR3 is 14 amino acids. CDR3 region: CASSYTIAIGELFF. The CDR3 region has the DNA TGTGCCAGCAGTTACACAATAGCGATCGGGGAGCTGTTTTTT.

V usage is TRBV29-1 and J usage is TRBJ2-5; maybe TRBD2 (5 bases). This CDR3 is built from 12 residues. V lost 3 bases and J lost 5, with 10 bases in between. Germline CDR1 and CDR2: SQVTM and ANQGSEA. Written as DNA, the CDR3 is TGCAGCGTTGATCGGGGAAGGGAGACCCAGTACTTC. It yields the protein CSVDRGRETQYF.

The chain couples TRBV24-1 to TRBJ2-1, with no clear D. The CDR3 length is 12 residues. Trimming left V 4 bases short and J 16 bases short, with 16 bases between. From germline, CDR1 is KGHDR and CDR2 SFDVKD. The CDR3 sequence: CATSDPPARLFF. The DNA of the CDR3 is TGTGCCACCAGTGACCCCCCAGCGAGGTTATTCTTC.

This clonotype was picked up one time. The V gene is TRBV20-1, the J gene TRBJ1-1; no clear D gene. Germline CDR1 DFQATT, CDR2 SNEGSKA (reference sequence). CDR3 length equals 11 residues. V was shortened by 3 bases and J by 8 bases, with 10 bases between the two germline ends. The CDR3, as DNA: TGCAGTGCTAGTACTGGAGGGGAAGCTTTCTTT. As protein: CSASTGGEAFF.

The chain is built from TRBV30 and TRBJ1-1; D gene uncertain. The germline gives CDR1 GTSNPN, CDR2 SVGIG (reference sequence). This CDR3 has 13 residues. Trimming pared 8 bases from V and 6 bases from J, leaving 19 bases between. The CDR3 region is CARITVGKSEAFF. As DNA, the CDR3 is TGTGCCCGAATCACGGTCGGGAAATCTGAAGCTTTCTTT.

This CDR3 reads CASSPYQGGNQPQHF. CDR3 DNA: TGCGCCAGCAGCCCCTACCAGGGGGGCAATCAGCCCCAGCATTTT. The chain joins TRBV4-1 to TRBJ1-5; TRBD1 aligns across 7 bases. The CDR3 is 15 amino acids. Trimming removed 4 bases from V and 2 bases from J; junction bases left unmatched: 5. CDR1 is MGHRA, CDR2 YSYEKL, per germline.

V and J are TRBV7-9 and TRBJ1-1; D remains unclear. Germline CDR1 reads SEHNR; CDR2 reads FQNEAQ (reference sequence). V gave up 1 base and J gave up 2 bases, with 8 bases separating them. The CDR3 sequence is 14 residues long. CDR3 in DNA: TGTGCCAGCAGCTTAGAGGGTAGTAACACTGAAGCTTTCTTT. Residues: CASSLEGSNTEAFF.

This chain connects TRBV30 to TRBJ2-7; possibly TRBD1 or TRBD2 for D (6 bases each). Germline assignment: CDR1 GTSNPN and CDR2 SVGIG (reference sequence). Trimming removed 1 base at V and 1 base at J, with 20 bases between. This CDR3 has 17 amino acids. The CDR3 nucleotides read TGTGCCTGGAGTGGCCGGTCCAAGGGGGAGGTGTCCTACGAGCAGTACTTC. It specifies CAWSGRSKGEVSYEQYF.

V usage is TRBV5-4 and J usage is TRBJ2-7; D might be TRBD1 or TRBD2, each matching 5 bases. The germline V gene has CDR1 SGHNT and CDR2 YYREEE (reference sequence). V was clipped by 3 bases and J by 2 bases, with 15 bases between them. The CDR3 has 15 residues. Here the CDR3 reads CASSSILGRTYEQYF. The CDR3 DNA reads as TGTGCCAGCAGCTCGATCCTGGGACGGACCTACGAGCAGTACTTC. Looking up the rest from reference TRBV5-4 and TRBJ2-7 gives the full variable domain: ETGVTQSPTHLIKTRGQQVTLRCSSQSGHNTVSWYQQALGQGPQFIFQYYREEENGRGNFPPRFSGLQFPNYSSELNVNALELDDSALYLCASSSILGRTYEQYFGPGTRLTVT.

The count of this clonotype is one. The chain employs TRBV5-1 and TRBJ2-7; 10 bases align to TRBD2. The ends lost 5 bases at V and 7 bases at J; junction bases unmatched: 12. Germline-derived CDR1 and CDR2 are SGHRS and YFSETQ. The length of the CDR3 is 15 residues. CDR3 loop: CASRQTLAGSDEQYF. The CDR3 region has the DNA TGCGCCAGCAGGCAAACACTAGCGGGATCGGATGAGCAGTACTTC.

V and J are TRBV18 and TRBJ1-1; TRBD1 matches at 12 bases. The CDR3 extends over 17 amino acids. V dropped 0 bases and J dropped 4; count of bases not matched to a gene: 6. Germline CDR1 KGHSH, CDR2 LQKENI. This chain's CDR3 is CASSPPGTGGRGTEAFF. The DNA for the CDR3 is TGTGCCAGCTCACCACCCGGGACAGGGGGCAGGGGCACTGAAGCTTTCTTT.